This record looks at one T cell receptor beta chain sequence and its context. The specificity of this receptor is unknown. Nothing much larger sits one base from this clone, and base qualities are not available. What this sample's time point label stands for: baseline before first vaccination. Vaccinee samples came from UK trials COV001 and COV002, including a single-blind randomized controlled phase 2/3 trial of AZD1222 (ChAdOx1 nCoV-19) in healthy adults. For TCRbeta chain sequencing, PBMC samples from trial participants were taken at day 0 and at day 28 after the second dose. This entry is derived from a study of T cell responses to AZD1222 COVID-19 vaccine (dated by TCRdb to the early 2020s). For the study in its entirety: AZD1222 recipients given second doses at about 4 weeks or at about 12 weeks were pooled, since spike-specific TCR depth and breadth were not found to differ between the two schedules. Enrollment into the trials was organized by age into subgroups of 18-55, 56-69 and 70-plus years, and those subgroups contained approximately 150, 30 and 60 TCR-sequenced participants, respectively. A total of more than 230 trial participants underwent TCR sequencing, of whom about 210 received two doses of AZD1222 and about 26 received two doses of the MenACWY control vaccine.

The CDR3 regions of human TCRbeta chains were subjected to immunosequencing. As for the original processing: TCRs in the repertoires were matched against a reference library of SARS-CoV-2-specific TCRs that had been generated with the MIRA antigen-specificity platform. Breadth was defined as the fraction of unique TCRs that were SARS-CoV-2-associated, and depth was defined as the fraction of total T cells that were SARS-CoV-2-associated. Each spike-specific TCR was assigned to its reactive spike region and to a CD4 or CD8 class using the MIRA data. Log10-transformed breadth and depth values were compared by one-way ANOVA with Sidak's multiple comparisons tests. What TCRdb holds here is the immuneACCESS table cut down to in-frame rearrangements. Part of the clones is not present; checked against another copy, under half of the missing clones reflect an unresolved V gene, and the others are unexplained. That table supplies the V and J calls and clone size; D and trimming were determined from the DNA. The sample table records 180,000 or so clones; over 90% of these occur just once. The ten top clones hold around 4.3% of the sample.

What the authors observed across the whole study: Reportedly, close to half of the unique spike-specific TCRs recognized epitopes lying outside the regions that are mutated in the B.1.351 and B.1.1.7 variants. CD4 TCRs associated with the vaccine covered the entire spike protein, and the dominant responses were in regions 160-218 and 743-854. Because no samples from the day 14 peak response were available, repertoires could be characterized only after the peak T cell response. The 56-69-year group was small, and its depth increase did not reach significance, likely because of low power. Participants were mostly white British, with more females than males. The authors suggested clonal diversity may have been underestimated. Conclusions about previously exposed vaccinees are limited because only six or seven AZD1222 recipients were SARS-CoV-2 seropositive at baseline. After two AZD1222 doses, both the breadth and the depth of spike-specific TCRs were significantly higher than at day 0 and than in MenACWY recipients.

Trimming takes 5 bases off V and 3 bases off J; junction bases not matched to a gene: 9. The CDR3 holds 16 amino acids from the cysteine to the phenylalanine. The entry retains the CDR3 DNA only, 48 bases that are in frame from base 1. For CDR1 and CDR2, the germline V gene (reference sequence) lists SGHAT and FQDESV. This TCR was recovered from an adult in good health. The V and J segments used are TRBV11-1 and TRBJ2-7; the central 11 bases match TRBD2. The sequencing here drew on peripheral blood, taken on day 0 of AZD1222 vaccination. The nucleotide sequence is TGTGCCAGCAGCCGACTAGCGGGGCTTGCTCTCTACGAGCAGTACTTC. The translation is CASSRLAGLALYEQYF.